The 23 T cell receptor beta chains below come from one sample, sequenced in a study of shared clonotypes between healthy human individuals (dated by TCRdb to 2018 to 2020). To prepare the library, the immunoSEQ multiplex PCR assay was applied. Drawn from immuneACCESS, this table holds only the in-frame rearrangements with V and J called that TCRdb kept. Clones are partly lost; checked studies trace under half to an unresolved V gene and leave the rest unexplained. This sample is represented by 2 million to 2.5 million clones; 80% to 95% of them were singletons. The ten largest clones take up more than 0.35% of the sample. The sequenced material came from naive CD4+ T cells from PBMCs. The cell subset or site label corresponds to: CD45RA+ positively selected. These receptor sequences come from a man aged 18-30 years in good health. Some clones in this sample may be carry-over from other donors' samples.

The chain has TRBV7-2 and TRBJ2-5; D gene uncertain. Matching the DNA end better, TRBJ2-7 makes the J call doubtful. CDR1 and CDR2 from the germline V gene are SGHTA and FQGNSA. This CDR3 comprises 14 residues. CDR3 bases: TGTGCCAGCAGACCCGGTGGGAACACCTACGAGCAGTACTTC. It encodes CASRPGGNTYEQYF.

In this sample, this clone turned up a few times. The chain combines TRBV6-5 with TRBJ2-2, with D possibly being TRBD1 or TRBD2 (5 bases each). Trimming removed 7 bases at V and 7 bases at J, with 10 bases between. Germline V gene sequence: CDR1 MNHEY, CDR2 SVGAGI. The CDR3 sequence is 12 residues long. Here the CDR3 DNA reads TGTGCCAGCAATAGGGGAGACGGGGAGCTGTTTTTT. Its translation: CASNRGDGELFF.

As for this clone: Other DNA sequences in the same sample also yield this CDR3. The J gene is TRBJ2-1, the V gene TRBV30; a possible D gene is TRBD1 (5 bases). The V gene lost 5 bases and the J gene lost 0 bases, with 11 bases spanning the gap. Germline assignment: CDR1 GTSNPN and CDR2 SVGIG (reference sequence). The CDR3 is 14 residues long. The CDR3 coding sequence is TGTGCCTGGTCAAGGGGAAGCTCCTACAATGAGCAGTTCTTC. Translating it yields CAWSRGSSYNEQFF.

The rearrangement uses TRBV2 and TRBJ2-1; no reliable D call. The CDR3 has 15 residues. CDR1 SNHLY and CDR2 FYNNEI come from the germline V gene. The V end was cut by 5 bases, the J end by 2 bases, with 13 bases between. DNA for the CDR3: TGTGCCAGCAGTCTACTTTCCGAAACCTACAATGAGCAGTTCTTC. It specifies CASSLLSETYNEQFF.

The chain couples TRBV7-3 to TRBJ1-1; D is unresolved. The germline V and J ends were trimmed by 0 bases and 1 base, with 12 bases remaining between them. This CDR3 region has 16 residues. The germline V gene has CDR1 SGHTA and CDR2 FQGTGA. As DNA, the CDR3 is TGTGCCAGCAGCTTAACGGGCGTCCAGTCGAACACTGAAGCTTTCTTT. Protein sequence: CASSLTGVQSNTEAFF.

The V gene is TRBV28, the J gene TRBJ2-7; no clear D. Trimming removed 9 bases at V and 0 bases at J, with 12 bases between. CDR3 length: 13 amino acids. The germline V gene has CDR1 MDHEN and CDR2 SYDVKM. DNA of the CDR3: TGTGCCAGTGTACGGATCGGCTCCTACGAGCAGTACTTC. It translates to CASVRIGSYEQYF.

The chain is built from TRBV5-6 and TRBJ2-2; D remains unclear. The CDR3 runs to 14 residues. CDR1 and CDR2 from the germline V gene are SGHDT and YYEEEE. V lost 6 bases to trimming and J lost 3 bases, with 12 bases between them. The CDR3 loop reads CASTRTPDTGELFF. CDR3 sequence (DNA): TGTGCCAGCACCAGGACCCCCGACACCGGGGAGCTGTTTTTT.

CDR3 bases: TGTGCCAGCAGTTACACCCGGACAGGACTGACCTACGAGCAGTACTTC. This sequence encodes CASSYTRTGLTYEQYF. V and J are TRBV6-5 and TRBJ2-7; 7 nucleotides align to TRBD1. Losses at the gene ends were 2 bases for V and 2 bases for J; bases not matched to a gene: 9. Germline CDR1 MNHEY, CDR2 SVGAGI. CDR3 length: 16 amino acids.

The chain has TRBV6-6 and TRBJ1-4; D remains ambiguous. The germline CDR1 and CDR2 sequences are MNHNY and SVGAGI (reference sequence). There are 15 residues in the CDR3. V was shortened by 1 base and J by 2 bases, with 8 bases between the two germline ends. The CDR3 region is CASSYLGRTNEKLFF. Here the CDR3 DNA reads TGTGCCAGCAGTTACTTGGGGAGGACTAATGAAAAACTGTTTTTT.

V and J are TRBV19 and TRBJ2-3; 7 nucleotides match TRBD1. The germline gives CDR1 LNHDA, CDR2 SQIVND (reference sequence). CDR3 length: 14 amino acids. Trimming at V came to 3 bases and at J to 4 bases, leaving 4 bases not matched to a gene. This CDR3 reads CASSIDRVSDTQYF. DNA for the CDR3: TGTGCCAGTAGTATTGACAGGGTATCAGATACGCAGTATTTT.

This chain connects TRBV7-9 to TRBJ1-5; D gene uncertain. In germline, CDR1 is SEHNR, CDR2 FQNEAQ (reference sequence). The CDR3 length is 17 residues. The V gene lost 2 bases and the J gene lost 6 bases, with 20 bases spanning the gap. CDR3 protein: CASSLTTRTGKGQPQHF. As DNA, the CDR3 is TGTGCCAGCAGCTTAACTACTCGGACGGGGAAGGGTCAGCCCCAGCATTTT.

This clone showed up just once. This chain connects TRBV25-1 to TRBJ2-7; 11 nucleotides match TRBD2. The V gene end was trimmed by 4 bases and the J gene end by 5 bases; junction bases not matched to a gene: 7. Germline V gene data show CDR1 as MGHDK and CDR2 as SYGVNS. CDR3 length: 15 residues. In DNA form, the CDR3 reads TGTGCCAGCAGTGCACTAGCGGGAGCTAGGGACGAGCAGTACTTC. It codes for CASSALAGARDEQYF.

The chain is built from TRBV28 and TRBJ2-3, with D possibly TRBD1 on 6 matching bases. The CDR3 runs to 16 residues. V was pared by 5 bases and J by 1 base, with 16 bases between. Germline V gene lookup returns CDR1 MDHEN and CDR2 SYDVKM. CDR3 region: CASSGRDIFRTDTQYF. CDR3 coding DNA: TGTGCCAGCAGTGGCAGGGACATCTTTCGCACAGATACGCAGTATTTT. Full variable domain (outside the CDR3, taken from reference TRBV28 and TRBJ2-3): DVKVTQSSRYLVKRTGEKVFLECVQDMDHENMFWYRQDPGLGLRLIYFSYDVKMKEKGDIPEGYSVSREKKERFSLILESASTNQTSMYLCASSGRDIFRTDTQYFGPGTRLTVL.

The genes are TRBV7-3 and TRBJ1-2; D may be TRBD1 (5 bases). The V gene lost 6 bases and the J gene lost 2 bases, with 16 bases spanning the gap. Germline CDR1 reads SGHTA; CDR2 reads FQGTGA. This CDR3 is built from 15 residues. CDR3 DNA: TGTGCCAGCAGATCTAGAGAGGCAGGGAACTATGGCTACACCTTC. This encodes CASRSREAGNYGYTF.

This sequence joins TRBV25-1 and TRBJ2-5; 9 positions agree with TRBD1. The germline V gene encodes CDR1 MGHDK and CDR2 SYGVNS. Trimming took 3 bases from V and 5 from J; bases not matched to a gene: 10. The CDR3 length is 16 residues. The CDR3 sequence: CASSDRGNRGRETQYF. The CDR3 coding sequence is TGTGCCAGCAGTGATCGTGGGAACAGGGGGCGGGAGACCCAGTACTTC.

About this clone itself: The same CDR3 can be traced to other DNA sequences in this sample. This chain's CDR3 is CASSRTRGSYEQYF. The CDR3 DNA is TGTGCCAGCAGCCGGACTAGGGGTTCCTACGAGCAGTACTTC. V is TRBV6-5 and J is TRBJ2-7; 7 nucleotides match TRBD2. CDR1 and CDR2 (germline): MNHEY, SVGAGI. The V gene end was trimmed by 6 bases and the J gene end by 1 base; junction bases not matched to a gene: 6. The CDR3 runs 14 residues.

The count of this clone is one. This rearrangement joins TRBV23-1 to TRBJ1-5; 7 bases agree with TRBD1. TRBV23-1 is known as an ORF, though its function is uncertain. This CDR3 is 17 amino acids long. J was trimmed by 0 bases and V by 2 bases; bases with no gene match: 7. The CDR3 protein is CASSQVSTGDSNQPQHF. Here the CDR3 DNA reads TGCGCCAGCAGTCAAGTATCAACAGGGGATAGCAATCAGCCCCAGCATTTT.

The rearrangement links TRBV2 to TRBJ2-6; D is tentatively TRBD1 or TRBD2 (6 bases each). The V gene's germline CDR1 is SNHLY and CDR2 FYNNEI. The length of the CDR3 is 17 residues. V was trimmed by 10 bases and J by 0 bases, leaving 19 bases between them. In nucleotides, the CDR3 is TGTGCCACCCAATGGGGGGCTCTCTTCTCTGGGGCCAACGTCCTGACTTTC. This encodes CATQWGALFSGANVLTF.

The J gene is TRBJ2-5, the V gene TRBV5-4; the D gene could be TRBD1 or TRBD2 (6 bases each). CDR3 length: 15 residues. Germline V gene lookup returns CDR1 SGHNT and CDR2 YYREEE (reference sequence). Trimming pared 4 bases from V and 5 bases from J, leaving 18 bases between. Here the CDR3 reads CASSPSGAGRETQYF. The CDR3 bases are TGTGCCAGCAGCCCCTCGGGGGCAGGGCGGGAGACCCAGTACTTC.

V is TRBV27 and J is TRBJ2-1; D is perhaps TRBD2 (5 bases). CDR3 length equals 15 residues. CDR1 is MNHEY, CDR2 SMNVEV, per germline (reference sequence). V gave up 7 bases and J gave up 0 bases, with 13 bases separating them. In nucleotides, the CDR3 is TGTGCCAGCACCACGAGTGGGAGCTCCTACAATGAGCAGTTCTTC. Amino acids: CASTTSGSSYNEQFF.

This chain links TRBV28 with TRBJ2-1, with TRBD1 as a possible D gene (5 bases). CDR1 is MDHEN and CDR2 is SYDVKM in the germline V gene. V shed 3 bases and J shed 7 bases, with 19 bases lying between them. The length of the CDR3 is 16 residues. The CDR3 DNA is TGTGCCAGCAGTTTCGCCAGGGCTAGTGGGAATAATGAGCAGTTCTTC. Translating it yields CASSFARASGNNEQFF. Combining the CDR3 with reference TRBV28 and TRBJ2-1 gives the whole variable domain DVKVTQSSRYLVKRTGEKVFLECVQDMDHENMFWYRQDPGLGLRLIYFSYDVKMKEKGDIPEGYSVSREKKERFSLILESASTNQTSMYLCASSFARASGNNEQFFGPGTRLTVL.

The rearrangement links TRBV28 to TRBJ2-1, with 7 positions matching TRBD1. Germline V gene data show CDR1 as MDHEN and CDR2 as SYDVKM. CDR3 length: 20 amino acids. The trim removed 7 bases at V and 5 bases at J, leaving 26 bases unmatched. CDR3 nucleotide sequence: TGTGCCAGCAACGGTGCGGCGAAGACAGGGTTAGGGGAGTTCAACAATGAGCAGTTCTTC. Translation gives CASNGAAKTGLGEFNNEQFF.

V gene TRBV14 combines with J gene TRBJ1-1; TRBD1 might be the D (6 bases). Germline V CDR1 and CDR2: SGHDN, FVKESK. With 2 bases removed from V and 2 bases from J, the gap between germline ends came to 15 bases. The length of the CDR3 is 16 residues. CDR3 protein: CASSQWTGTPNTEAFF. CDR3 nucleotides: TGTGCCAGCAGCCAATGGACCGGGACACCTAACACTGAAGCTTTCTTT.